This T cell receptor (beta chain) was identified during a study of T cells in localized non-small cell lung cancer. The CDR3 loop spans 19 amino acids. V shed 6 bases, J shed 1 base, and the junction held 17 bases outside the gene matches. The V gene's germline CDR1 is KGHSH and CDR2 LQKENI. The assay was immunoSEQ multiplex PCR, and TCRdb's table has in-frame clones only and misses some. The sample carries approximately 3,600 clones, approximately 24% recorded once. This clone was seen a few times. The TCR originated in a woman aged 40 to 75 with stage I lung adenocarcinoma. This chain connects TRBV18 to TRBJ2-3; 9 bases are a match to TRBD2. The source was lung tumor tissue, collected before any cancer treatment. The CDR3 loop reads CASSANKAGGTMGTDTQYF. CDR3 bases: TGTGCCAGCTCCGCGAACAAAGCGGGAGGAACAATGGGCACAGATACGCAGTATTTT.